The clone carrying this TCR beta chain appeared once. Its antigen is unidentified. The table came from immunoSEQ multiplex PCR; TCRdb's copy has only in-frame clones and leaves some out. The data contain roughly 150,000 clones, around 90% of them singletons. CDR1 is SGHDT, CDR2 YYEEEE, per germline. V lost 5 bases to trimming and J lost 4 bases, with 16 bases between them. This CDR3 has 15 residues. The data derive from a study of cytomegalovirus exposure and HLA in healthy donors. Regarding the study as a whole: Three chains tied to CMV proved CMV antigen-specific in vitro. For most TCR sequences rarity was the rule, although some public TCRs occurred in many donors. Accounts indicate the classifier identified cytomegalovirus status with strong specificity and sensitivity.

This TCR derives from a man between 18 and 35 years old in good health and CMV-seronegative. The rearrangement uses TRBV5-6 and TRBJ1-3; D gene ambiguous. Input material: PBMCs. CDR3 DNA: TGTGCCAGCAGTGTCACCAACGCGCCAGGAAACACCATATATTTT. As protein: CASSVTNAPGNTIYF.